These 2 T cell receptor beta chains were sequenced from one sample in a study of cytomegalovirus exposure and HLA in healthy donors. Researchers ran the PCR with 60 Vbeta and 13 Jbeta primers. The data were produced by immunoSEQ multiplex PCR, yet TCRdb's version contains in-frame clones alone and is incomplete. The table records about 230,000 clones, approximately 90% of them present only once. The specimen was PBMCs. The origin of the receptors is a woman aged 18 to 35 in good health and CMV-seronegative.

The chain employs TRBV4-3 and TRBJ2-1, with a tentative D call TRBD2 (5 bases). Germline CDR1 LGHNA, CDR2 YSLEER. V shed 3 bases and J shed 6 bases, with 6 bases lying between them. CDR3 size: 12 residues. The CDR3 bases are TGCGCCAGCAGCCAGCGGGTCAATGAGCAGTTCTTC. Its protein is CASSQRVNEQFF.

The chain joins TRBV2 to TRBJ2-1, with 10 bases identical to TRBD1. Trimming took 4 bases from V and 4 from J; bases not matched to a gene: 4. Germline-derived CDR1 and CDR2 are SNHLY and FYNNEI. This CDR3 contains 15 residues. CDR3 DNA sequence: TGTGCCAGCAGTGGGGGACAGGGGAAATACAATGAGCAGTTCTTC. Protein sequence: CASSGGQGKYNEQFF. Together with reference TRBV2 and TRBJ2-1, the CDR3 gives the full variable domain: EPEVTQTPSHQVTQMGQEVILRCVPISNHLYFYWYRQILGQKVEFLVSFYNNEISEKSEIFDDQFSVERPDGSNFTLKIRSTKLEDSAMYFCASSGGQGKYNEQFFGPGTRLTVL.